Below, 27 T cell receptor beta chains from the same sample are listed, as sequenced in a study of blood T cell repertoires in COVID-19. The method was immunoSEQ multiplex PCR; TCRdb's version includes in-frame clones alone and lacks a portion of them. This sample carries over 50,000 clones, over 60% of them seen once, and the ten largest clones take around 5.1%. Sequenced material: peripheral blood. The receptors shown here come from a woman aged 70-85 years with COVID-19, enrolled during active disease.

This chain connects TRBV7-2 to TRBJ1-3; 10 nucleotides match TRBD1. Germline values: CDR1 SGHTA, CDR2 FQGNSA. V lost 1 base to trimming and J lost 3 bases; unmatched junction nucleotides: 9. This CDR3 comprises 18 residues. CDR3 nucleotides: TGTGCCAGCAGCTTAGGGGTCCGACAGGGGGCCGGTGGAAACACCATATATTTT. This encodes CASSLGVRQGAGGNTIYF.

This clone was seen a handful of times. CDR3: CASSQDGAGNQPQHF. CDR3 sequence (DNA): TGCGCCAGCAGCCAAGATGGGGCTGGGAATCAGCCCCAGCATTTT. The gene calls are TRBV4-3 and TRBJ1-5, with a tentative D call TRBD1 (5 bases). The V end lost 0 bases, the J end lost 4 bases, and 10 bases lay between the germline ends. Germline V gives CDR1 LGHNA, CDR2 YSLEER. The CDR3 covers 15 residues.

The rearrangement joins TRBV19 to TRBJ2-7; possible D gene TRBD1, 5 bases. This CDR3 is 14 amino acids long. Germline V lookup: CDR1 LNHDA, CDR2 SQIVND (reference sequence). V was cut by 1 base and J by 2 bases, with 9 bases left in between. Here the CDR3 DNA reads TGTGCCAGTAGTATAGGGGCAGGGACCTACGAGCAGTACTTC. Its protein product is CASSIGAGTYEQYF.

The rearrangement links TRBV12-3 or TRBV12-4 to TRBJ1-5; TRBD1 aligns across 7 bases. J was trimmed by 4 bases and V by 10 bases; bases with no gene match: 7. This CDR3 has 13 amino acids. The CDR3 loop is CATSRGSNQPQHF. Written as DNA, the CDR3 is TGTGCCACCTCCAGGGGGTCAAATCAGCCCCAGCATTTT.

J is TRBJ1-1 and V is TRBV5-1, with 7 bases that match TRBD1. This CDR3 is 17 amino acids long. Germline CDR1 SGHRS, CDR2 YFSETQ. The ends lost 0 bases at V and 4 bases at J; junction bases unmatched: 12. CDR3 in amino acids: CASSLEGGARVGTEAFF. The CDR3 DNA follows: TGCGCCAGCAGCTTGGAAGGGGGCGCACGAGTCGGCACTGAAGCTTTCTTT.

The chain carries TRBV6-1 and TRBJ2-1; tentatively, D is TRBD2 (6 bases). The CDR3 runs 16 residues. The ends were cut back, 4 bases at V and 7 bases at J, with 20 bases in the middle. Germline V gene lookup returns CDR1 MNHNS and CDR2 SASEGT. The CDR3 coding sequence is TGTGCCAGCAGTGGGCTAGGAGGAGGGCTGGGGAATGAGCAGTTCTTC. Encoded protein: CASSGLGGGLGNEQFF.

The V and J genes are TRBV9 and TRBJ1-3; maybe TRBD1 (5 bases). CDR1 and CDR2 from the germline V gene are SGDLS and YYNGEE. This CDR3 contains 16 residues. The V gene lost 0 bases and the J gene lost 2 bases, with 12 bases spanning the gap. CDR3 sequence reads: CASSVDLGGTGNTIYF. In DNA form, the CDR3 reads TGTGCCAGCAGCGTAGATTTGGGGGGTACTGGAAACACCATATATTTT.

The chain joins TRBV5-1 to TRBJ1-1, with TRBD1 identical over 7 bases. Germline V gives CDR1 SGHRS, CDR2 YFSETQ. The CDR3 consists of 18 residues. V shed 0 bases and J 0 bases; nucleotides not matched to a gene: 11. The CDR3 nucleotides read TGCGCCAGCAGCTTGGCCAGGGGCAGGGGGGCGATGAACACTGAAGCTTTCTTT. This encodes CASSLARGRGAMNTEAFF.

This clone is termed medium-sized. This rearrangement joins TRBV9 to TRBJ1-1, with unresolved D. In germline, CDR1 is SGDLS, CDR2 YYNGEE. V was shortened by 0 bases and J by 2 bases, with 8 bases between the two germline ends. CDR3 size: 14 residues. Written as DNA, the CDR3 is TGTGCCAGCAGCGTAGCTTACAGAAACACTGAAGCTTTCTTT. As protein: CASSVAYRNTEAFF.

V gene TRBV11-3 combines with J gene TRBJ2-2; 11 positions match TRBD1. Germline V gives CDR1 SGHNT, CDR2 YENEEA. After removal of 5 bases from V and 4 bases from J, the junction contained 9 bases not matched to a gene. The CDR3 covers 17 residues. CDR3 in amino acids: CASSPRRGTGGTGELFF. CDR3 in DNA: TGTGCCAGCAGCCCGCGGCGTGGGACAGGGGGCACCGGGGAGCTGTTTTTT.

This chain connects TRBV7-2 to TRBJ1-2; 7 bases fit TRBD1. Per the germline V gene, CDR1 is SGHTA and CDR2 is FQGNSA. This CDR3 comprises 15 residues. J lost 4 bases, V lost 5 bases, and 10 bases had no gene match. The DNA for the CDR3 is TGTGCCAGCAGCGTAAGCAGGGGGTTGGTCTATGGCTACACCTTC. Protein sequence: CASSVSRGLVYGYTF.

The V and J genes are TRBV10-3 and TRBJ2-3; 16 nucleotides align to TRBD2. Germline V gene sequence: CDR1 ENHRY, CDR2 SYGVKD. This CDR3 spans 18 amino acids. Germline trimming cut 4 bases from V and 4 bases from J; bases unmatched to any gene: 8. The DNA for the CDR3 is TGTGCCATCAGTGGAATTGGGACTAGCGGGAGGGGCGCAGATACGCAGTATTTT. Protein product: CAISGIGTSGRGADTQYF.

There are a few counts of this clone. The rearrangement uses TRBV7-2 and TRBJ2-7; possibly TRBD1 for D (6 bases). The V end lost 2 bases, the J end lost 4 bases, and 12 bases lay between the germline ends. CDR1 is SGHTA, CDR2 FQGNSA, per germline. The CDR3 is 14 residues long. This CDR3 reads CASSLQGSTYEQYF. CDR3 DNA: TGTGCCAGCAGCTTACAGGGGTCCACATACGAGCAGTACTTC.

The chain carries TRBV4-2 and TRBJ2-5; 7 bases fit TRBD2. This CDR3 is built from 18 residues. The germline V gene has CDR1 LGHNA and CDR2 YNFKEQ. With 4 bases clipped from V and 5 bases from J, the junction kept 19 bases outside the gene matches. The CDR3 here is CASSRPEGTNSRGETQYF. CDR3 nucleotides: TGTGCCAGCAGCCGCCCCGAGGGGACTAATTCACGGGGTGAGACCCAGTACTTC.

This clone has a handful of counts. The chain combines TRBV10-2 with TRBJ1-1; 8 bases line up with TRBD1. CDR1 is WSHSY and CDR2 is SAAADI in the germline V gene. The CDR3 contains 14 residues. J gave up 1 base and V 7 bases, and 5 bases lay outside the gene matches. The CDR3 sequence is CASKGTGQNTEAFF. The CDR3 bases are TGCGCCAGCAAAGGGACAGGCCAGAACACTGAAGCTTTCTTT.

The chain combines TRBV4-3 with TRBJ2-1; 8 nucleotides agree with TRBD2. Germline CDR1 is LGHNA and CDR2 is YSLEER. This CDR3 contains 13 residues. V shed 5 bases and J 5 bases; nucleotides not matched to a gene: 2. The chain's CDR3 is CASSARGDNEQFF. CDR3 bases: TGCGCCAGCAGCGCGCGGGGGGACAATGAGCAGTTCTTC.

The V call is TRBV5-5, the J call TRBJ2-7, with 7 bases lining up with TRBD1. V was clipped by 0 bases and J by 0 bases; unmatched bases: 3. Germline loops: CDR1 SGHKS, CDR2 YYEKEE (reference sequence). This CDR3 is built from 15 residues. CDR3 nucleotide sequence: TGTGCCAGCAGCTTGGCTGGGACAGTCTCCTACGAGCAGTACTTC. Translating gives CASSLAGTVSYEQYF.

The chain combines TRBV19 with TRBJ1-1, with TRBD1 identical over 7 bases. V lost 2 bases to trimming and J lost 11 bases; unmatched junction nucleotides: 32. The CDR3 is 21 residues long. CDR1 and CDR2 from the germline V gene are LNHDA and SQIVND (reference sequence). CDR3 residues: CASSISRRGRDRGHPTRSAFF. DNA for the CDR3: TGTGCCAGTAGTATAAGCCGCAGAGGAAGGGACAGAGGGCACCCAACCCGTTCGGCTTTCTTT.

This clone was detected a few times. J is TRBJ2-3 and V is TRBV7-3; TRBD1 matches 9 bases. Looked up from germline, CDR1 is SGHTA and CDR2 is FQGTGA. Germline trimming cut 6 bases from V and 0 bases from J; bases unmatched to any gene: 10. This CDR3 region has 17 residues. CDR3 in DNA: TGTGCCAGCAGTCTCAGTTGGACAGGGGCTAGCACAGATACGCAGTATTTT. Its translation is CASSLSWTGASTDTQYF. The whole variable domain, remainder taken from reference TRBV7-3 and TRBJ2-3, is GAGVSQTPSNKVTEKGKYVELRCDPISGHTALYWYRQSLGQGPEFLIYFQGTGAADDSGLPNDRFFAVRPEGSVSTLKIQRTERGDSAVYLCASSLSWTGASTDTQYFGPGTRLTVL.

CDR3 coding DNA: TGTGCCAGTACTGCGGACAGGGCTAACTATTTCTATGGCTACACCTTC. This translates into CASTADRANYFYGYTF. The chain uses TRBV19 and TRBJ1-2; 8 bases map to TRBD1. The V gene's germline CDR1 is LNHDA and CDR2 SQIVND (reference sequence). CDR3 size: 16 residues. Trimming at V came to 7 bases and at J to 4 bases, leaving 14 bases not matched to a gene. Variable domain in full (rest from reference TRBV19 and TRBJ1-2): DGGITQSPKYLFRKEGQNVTLSCEQNLNHDAMYWYRQDPGQGLRLIYYSQIVNDFQKGDIAEGYSVSREKKESFPLTVTSAQKNPTAFYLCASTADRANYFYGYTFGSGTRLTVV.

J is TRBJ2-3 and V is TRBV2; perhaps TRBD2 as D (5 bases). V lost 3 bases and J lost 6, with 13 bases in between. The CDR3 length is 14 residues. Germline CDR1 reads SNHLY; CDR2 reads FYNNEI. CDR3 loop: CASSEDSLGDTQYF. DNA for the CDR3: TGTGCCAGCAGTGAGGACTCTCTAGGGGATACGCAGTATTTT.

The V gene is TRBV11-1, the J gene TRBJ2-1; no definite D call. The V gene lost 0 bases and the J gene lost 5 bases, with 8 bases spanning the gap. The CDR3 is made up of 14 amino acids. CDR1 is SGHAT and CDR2 is FQDESV in the germline V gene (reference sequence). The CDR3 DNA reads TGTGCCAGCAGCTTAGCCCACAGAGACAATGAGCAGTTCTTC. Protein sequence: CASSLAHRDNEQFF.

The chain joins TRBV19 to TRBJ2-2, with 8 bases aligning to TRBD1. In germline, CDR1 is LNHDA, CDR2 SQIVND (reference sequence). With V trimmed by 5 bases and J by 7 bases, 15 bases remained unmatched. The CDR3 runs 17 residues. This chain's CDR3 is CASSRGLVRTGSGELFF. The CDR3 region has the DNA TGTGCCAGTAGTCGTGGTCTTGTCAGGACAGGGAGCGGGGAGCTGTTTTTT.

V gene TRBV7-9 combines with J gene TRBJ2-1, with 8 bases fitting TRBD2. CDR1 SEHNR and CDR2 FQNEAQ come from the germline V gene (reference sequence). This CDR3 has 18 amino acids. The J segment lost 8 bases and the V segment lost 4 bases, leaving 19 bases of the junction unmatched. CDR3 bases: TGTGCCAGCAGCTCCCCGGGGGCGGGGGGCCGTCGGGAGGATGAGCAGTTCTTC. Translation gives CASSSPGAGGRREDEQFF. Supplemented by reference TRBV7-9 and TRBJ2-1, the full variable domain reads DTGVSQNPRHKITKRGQNVTFRCDPISEHNRLYWYRQTLGQGPEFLTYFQNEAQLEKSRLLSDRFSAERPKGSFSTLEIQRTEQGDSAMYLCASSSPGAGGRREDEQFFGPGTRLTVL.

This chain joins TRBV5-8 and TRBJ1-1; D not certain. V dropped 4 bases and J dropped 4 bases, with 14 bases sitting between them. The germline gives CDR1 SGHTS, CDR2 YDEGEE. This CDR3 has 14 amino acids. The CDR3 region is CASSGLIGSTEAFF. The CDR3 DNA reads TGTGCCAGCAGCGGTCTCATCGGGTCCACTGAAGCTTTCTTT.

J is TRBJ1-3 and V is TRBV6-5, with unresolved D. From germline, CDR1 is MNHEY and CDR2 SVGAGI. V was clipped by 6 bases and J by 0 bases, with 12 bases between them. The CDR3 contains 15 residues. CDR3 coding DNA: TGTGCCAGCAGGGAGGACCGCAACTCTGGAAACACCATATATTTT. Amino acid sequence: CASREDRNSGNTIYF.

The rearrangement links TRBV6-5 to TRBJ2-7; 8 bases fit TRBD1. The CDR3 extends over 12 amino acids. With V trimmed by 7 bases and J by 5 bases, 4 bases remained unmatched. From germline, CDR1 is MNHEY and CDR2 SVGAGI. CDR3 amino acids: CASNRGSHEQYF. CDR3 bases: TGTGCCAGCAACAGGGGGTCACACGAGCAGTACTTC.